This T cell receptor beta chain was sequenced for a study of T cells in Graves' hyperthyroidism and ophthalmopathy. The overall study: Peripheral blood sampling occurred at initial diagnosis, before any treatment.

Amplification of TCR beta CDR3 regions was performed using RNA transcripts as template. A set of HTBI primers served as the primers for a first-round RT-PCR of the TCR CDR3. TCRdb ran MiXCR on the multiplex PCR reads and lists one entry per CDR3 protein. Counted here are about 300,000 distinct CDR3 sequences, roughly 13% occurring once; the ten biggest clones make up almost 8%. Ten or more counts support this clonotype. The V gene's germline CDR1 is SGHTA and CDR2 FQGTGA. The germline V and J ends were trimmed by 0 bases and 4 bases, with 13 bases remaining between them. CDR3 length: 16 amino acids. The sample comprised blood. The chain couples TRBV7-3 to TRBJ2-1, with a weak D call TRBD2 (6 bases). The receptor was derived from a woman under 40 with Graves' hyperthyroidism that later progressed to Graves' ophthalmopathy. This chain's CDR3 is CASSLTWSGQYNEQFF. The CDR3 DNA reads as TGTGCCAGCAGCTTAACTTGGAGCGGGCAATACAATGAGCAGTTCTTC. The full variable domain, rest sourced from reference TRBV7-3 and TRBJ2-1, is GAGVSQTPSNKVTEKGKYVELRCDPISGHTALYWYRQSLGQGPEFLIYFQGTGAADDSGLPNDRFFAVRPEGSVSTLKIQRTERGDSAVYLCASSLTWSGQYNEQFFGPGTRLTVL.